Listed here is a single T cell receptor (beta chain). Its antigen is not known. The data are from a study of CD8 T cells in Susac syndrome. Whole-study findings and limits: It was acknowledged in the study that its TCR sequencing and HLA analysis involved a relatively small number of individuals.

RNA totalling about 0.45 to 1 ug underwent reverse transcription with random hexamers. A single record per CDR3 protein comes from TCRdb applying MiXCR to the immunoSEQ multiplex PCR reads. Of tens of thousands of distinct CDR3 sequences in the sample, 94% were seen once. It was negative isolation that provided the CD8+ and CD4+ T cells, whereas TEMRA cells were enriched by FACS. Germline CDR1 is SGDLS and CDR2 is YYNGEE. This CDR3 contains 15 residues. Trimming cost V 0 bases and J 1 base, with 10 bases left between them. The origin of this receptor is a human donor in good health. Specimen: CD8+ T cells from PBMCs. The J gene is TRBJ1-1, the V gene TRBV9, with D unresolved. Here the CDR3 DNA reads TGTGCCAGCAGCGTAGACGGGTTGGCGAACACTGAAGCTTTCTTT. This gives the protein CASSVDGLANTEAFF.